Listed below are T cell receptor beta chains from one sample, sequenced in a study of blood T cell repertoires in COVID-19. Method: immunoSEQ multiplex PCR; TCRdb's copy keeps in-frame clones and lacks some. This table has hundreds of thousands of clones, nearly 90% appearing once. The sample taken for sequencing was PBMCs or T cells enriched from blood (not recorded which). The receptors here all came from a young man who had been exposed to COVID-19. CDR3s leave out the opening cysteine and the closing phenylalanine or tryptophan.

v_gene: TRBV18
j_gene: TRBJ1-5
CDR3aa: ASSPRSGQGLIPQH

v_gene: TRBV11-2
j_gene: TRBJ1-4
CDR3aa: ASSQAGNPEKLF

v_gene: TRBV13
j_gene: TRBJ2-2
CDR3aa: ASRSTETGITGELF

v_gene: TRBV5-5
j_gene: TRBJ2-5
CDR3aa: ASSLQETQY

v_gene: TRBV4-2
j_gene: TRBJ1-2
CDR3aa: ASSSQGTYGYT

v_gene: TRBV2
j_gene: TRBJ1-4
CDR3aa: ASNPRTVGNEKLF

v_gene: TRBV5-1
j_gene: TRBJ1-1
CDR3aa: ASSLRTGTNTEAF

v_gene: TRBV12-5
j_gene: TRBJ2-1
CDR3aa: ASGFKVPTMTSGGAGRTYNEQF

v_gene: TRBV4-3
j_gene: TRBJ1-1
CDR3aa: ASSQREKTGEAF

v_gene: TRBV5-1
j_gene: TRBJ2-3
CDR3aa: ASSFNRDSTDTQY

v_gene: TRBV30
j_gene: TRBJ2-1
CDR3aa: AWSVIQDGNEQF

v_gene: TRBV20-1
j_gene: TRBJ2-7
CDR3aa: SASRWGTYEQY

v_gene: TRBV4-1
j_gene: TRBJ2-1
CDR3aa: ASSQKRLAGYNEQF

v_gene: TRBV4-1
j_gene: TRBJ2-7
CDR3aa: ASSRTSGGFNYEQY

v_gene: TRBV30
j_gene: TRBJ1-2
CDR3aa: AWSVRGGYGYT

v_gene: TRBV7-6
j_gene: TRBJ1-1
CDR3aa: ASSLEGPGQGNTEAF

v_gene: TRBV10-3
j_gene: TRBJ2-5
CDR3aa: AISPRDFKLGETQY

v_gene: TRBV6-4
j_gene: TRBJ2-3
CDR3aa: ASSPASGGDPDTQY

v_gene: TRBV6-5
j_gene: TRBJ2-2
CDR3aa: ASSRAGGAGGELF

v_gene: TRBV21-1
j_gene: TRBJ2-4
CDR3aa: ASTQREGENIQY

v_gene: TRBV13
j_gene: TRBJ1-1
CDR3aa: ASSFQINTEAF

v_gene: TRBV4-3
j_gene: TRBJ2-3
CDR3aa: ASSQDRGTDTQY

v_gene: TRBV5-6
j_gene: TRBJ1-6
CDR3aa: ASSLGTGRGYNSPLH

v_gene: TRBV27
j_gene: TRBJ1-2
CDR3aa: ASSTRDRPNYGYT

v_gene: TRBV21-1
j_gene: TRBJ1-1
CDR3aa: ASSKAVGNTEAF

v_gene: TRBV7-9
j_gene: TRBJ2-4
CDR3aa: ASSLATSGRTKNIQY

v_gene: TRBV7-9
j_gene: TRBJ2-3
CDR3aa: ASSFVADTQY